What follows describes a single T cell receptor (beta chain). This CDR3 is 19 amino acids long. The V gene's germline CDR1 is MNHEY and CDR2 SVGEGT. V shed 6 bases, J shed 0 bases, and the junction held 12 bases outside the gene matches. Per the original data handling: Amplification with reference gene primers provided the estimates of nucleated cell counts. The assay was immunoSEQ multiplex PCR, and TCRdb's table has in-frame clones only and misses some. V and J calls and clone size are copied from that table; D and trimming were computed from the DNA. The data show about 180,000 clones, approximately 85% seen once. The sample comes from a study of blood T cell repertoires in COVID-19. In the study overall: PBMCs, B-cell-depleted T cells, or T cells were the source of the cDNA or gDNA that made up the material.

This TCR came from a human donor with active or convalescent COVID-19. The donor label of this sample is uncertain. The sample was peripheral blood. This chain uses TRBV6-2 or TRBV6-3 with TRBJ2-1, with 12 bases aligning to TRBD2. In nucleotides, the CDR3 is TGTGCCAGCAGCCTCCATCTAGCGGGGGGGCTCGGCTCCTACAATGAGCAGTTCTTC. Translated: CASSLHLAGGLGSYNEQFF.